Detailed here is one TCR beta chain. Its antigen is unidentified. The sample is drawn from a study of T-cell reconstitution after alpha-beta-depleted transplantation in children. Overall study results and limits: Several hundred graft clones that had expanded were reportedly the source of alpha-beta T cells about two months after transplant. Newly generated T cells supplied most T-cell counts and diversity one year post-transplant. Some patients' high day-60 TCRbeta diversity was attributed to recipient cells surviving conditioning.

Unique molecular identifiers featured in how the TCRbeta library was prepared. Using its own MiXCR run on the PCR reads, TCRdb lists one record per CDR3 protein. There are about 830,000 distinct CDR3 sequences in the sample; under 20% occur only once, and approximately 5% lies in the top ten. The length of the CDR3 is 15 residues. CDR1 is SEHNR, CDR2 FQNEAQ, per germline (reference sequence). The ends were cut back, 5 bases at V and 14 bases at J, with 25 bases in the middle. The source is a male patient between 10 and 17 years old who had a stem cell transplant for acute lymphoblastic leukemia, so the T cells may come from the graft donor. The chain joins TRBV7-9 to TRBJ2-4; a weak D match, TRBD1 (6 bases). Source: PBMCs, mostly from graft donor cells, taken 360 days after TCRalphabeta/CD19-depleted stem cell transplant. DNA for the CDR3: TGTGCCAGCAGCCCCGGGCCCGGAACAGGGAGTCGTGAGTACTTC. The encoded protein is CASSPGPGTGSREYF.